The entry that follows covers one T cell receptor (delta chain) sequence. After removal of 0 bases from V and 4 bases from J, the junction contained 17 bases not matched to a gene. Germline values: CDR1 GEAIGNYY, CDR2 EKD. The CDR3 consists of 19 residues. The sample belongs to a study of gamma-delta T cells after stem cell transplantation. TCRdb re-called the RT-PCR reads through CATT. Here the sample spans around 800 delta-chain clones, 15% to 20% being singletons. The chain uses TRDV2 and TRDJ1; 9 bases line up with TRDD3. What was sequenced was gamma-delta T cells. This sequence was found in a human donor. It is not recorded whose cells these are; they may come from a transplant donor. The CDR3 loop is CACDTVWAGGSSGGDKLIF. The CDR3 region has the DNA TGTGCCTGTGACACCGTCTGGGCTGGGGGATCCTCCGGGGGCGATAAACTCATCTTT.